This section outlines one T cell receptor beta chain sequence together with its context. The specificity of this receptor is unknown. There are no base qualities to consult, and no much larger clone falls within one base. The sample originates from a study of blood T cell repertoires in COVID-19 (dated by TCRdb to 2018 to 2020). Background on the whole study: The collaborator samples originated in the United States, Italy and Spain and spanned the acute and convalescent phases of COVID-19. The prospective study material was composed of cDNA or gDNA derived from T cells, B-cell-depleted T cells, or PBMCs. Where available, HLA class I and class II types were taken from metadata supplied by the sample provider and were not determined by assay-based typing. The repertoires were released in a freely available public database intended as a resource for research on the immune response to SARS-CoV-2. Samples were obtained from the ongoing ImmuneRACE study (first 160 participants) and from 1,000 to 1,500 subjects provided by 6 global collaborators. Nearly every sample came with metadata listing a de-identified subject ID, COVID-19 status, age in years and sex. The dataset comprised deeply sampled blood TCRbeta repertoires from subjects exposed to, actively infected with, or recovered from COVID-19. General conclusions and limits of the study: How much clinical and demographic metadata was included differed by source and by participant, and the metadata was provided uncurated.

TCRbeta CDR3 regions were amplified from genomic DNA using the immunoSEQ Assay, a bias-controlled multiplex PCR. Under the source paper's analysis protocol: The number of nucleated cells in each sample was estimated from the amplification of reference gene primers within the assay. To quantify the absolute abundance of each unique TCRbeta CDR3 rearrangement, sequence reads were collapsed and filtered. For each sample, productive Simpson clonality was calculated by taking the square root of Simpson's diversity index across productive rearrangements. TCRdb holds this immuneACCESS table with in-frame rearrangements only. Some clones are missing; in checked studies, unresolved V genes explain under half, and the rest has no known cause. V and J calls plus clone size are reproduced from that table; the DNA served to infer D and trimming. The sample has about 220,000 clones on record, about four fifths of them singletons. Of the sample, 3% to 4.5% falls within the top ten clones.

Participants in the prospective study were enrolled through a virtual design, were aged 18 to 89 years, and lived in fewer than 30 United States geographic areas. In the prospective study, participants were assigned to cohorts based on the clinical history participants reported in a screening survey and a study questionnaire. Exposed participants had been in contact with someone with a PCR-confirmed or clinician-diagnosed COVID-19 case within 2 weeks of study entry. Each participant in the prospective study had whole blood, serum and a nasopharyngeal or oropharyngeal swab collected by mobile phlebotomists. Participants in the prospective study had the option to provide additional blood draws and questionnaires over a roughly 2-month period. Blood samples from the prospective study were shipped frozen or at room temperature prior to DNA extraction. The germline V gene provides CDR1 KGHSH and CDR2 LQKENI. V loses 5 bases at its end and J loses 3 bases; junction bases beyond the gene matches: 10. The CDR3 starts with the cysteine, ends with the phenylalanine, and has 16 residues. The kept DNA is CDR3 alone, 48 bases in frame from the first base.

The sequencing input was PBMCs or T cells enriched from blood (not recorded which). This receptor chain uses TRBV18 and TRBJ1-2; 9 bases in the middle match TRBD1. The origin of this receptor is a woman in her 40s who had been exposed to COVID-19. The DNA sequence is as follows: TGTGCCAGCTCAGACGGACAGGGGCCGCCTTACTATGGCTACACCTTC. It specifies CASSDGQGPPYYGYTF.